Listed below are T cell receptor beta chains from one sample, sequenced in a study of lymphopenia after photon versus proton radiotherapy. TCRdb's table, derived via immunoSEQ multiplex PCR, lists solely in-frame clones and lacks some. The sample has 150,000 to 200,000 clones; more than 85% are singletons. The source material was peripheral blood, sampled from a patient treated with photon-based radiotherapy. The receptors here all came from a man in his fifties or sixties with gastric cancer. CDR3s include the opening cysteine and the closing phenylalanine or tryptophan. A D gene is named only where the DNA matches it firmly.

TRBV5-4 11 - CASSFGDTQYF
TRBV27 15 - CASSRLGQTNTEAFF
TRBV30 17 TRBD2 CAWTSGRFASSYNEQFF
TRBV27 16 - CASSPQSRAANTEAFF
TRBV30 13 - CAWSVTSGQKLFF
TRBV9 16 TRBD2 CASSGSGRSDTDTQYF
TRBV25-1 15 TRBD1 CASSGDRGLNTEAFF
TRBV7-2 15 - CASSLLVGAIDTQYF
TRBV15 12 TRBD2 CATSMTSGQQFF
TRBV2 16 TRBD2 CASSRSGRFGAGELFF
TRBV6-4 16 - CASSKLTSILDGGYTF
TRBV19 15 TRBD1 CASSIEGQGTIEAFF
TRBV19 15 - CASSIISGAEDTQYF
TRBV6-5 16 TRBD1 CASSLDRFGNNYGYTF
TRBV25-1 17 TRBD1 CASSPPGQGSSGNTIYF
TRBV5-4 17 - CASSLWRQMANTGELFF
TRBV27 16 - CASSLSEGAGYNEQFF
TRBV7-6 15 - CASSPFGREGDEQFF
TRBV5-4 16 TRBD2 CASSGQGLAGVYEQYF
TRBV7-6 16 - CASSLGLYGVQETQYF
TRBV19 15 TRBD1 CASSGVGTGNQPQHF
TRBV19 14 - CASSYGLGGGELFF
TRBV6-5 14 - CASIRFGARNEQFF
TRBV14 13 - CASSQQGNTEAFF
TRBV5-6 16 - CASSVGTTGNYNEQFF
TRBV19 13 TRBD1 CASRPQGGTEAFF
TRBV5-1 14 TRBD2 CASSPGEGWGEQYF
TRBV2 14 - CASSEQVTGNIQYF
TRBV28 14 - CASRTGVRNTEAFF
TRBV6-5 16 - CASSYSPDPGAYEQYF
TRBV5-1 15 - CASSPTGDSSYEQYF
TRBV7-2 14 - CASSFRDRQETQYF
TRBV6-1 11 - CASSGTYEQYF
TRBV2 13 TRBD1 CASSWDRGREQYF
TRBV4-3 14 - CASSHRVVTDTQYF
TRBV6-5 15 TRBD1 CASSRPDRGDYEQYF
TRBV14 18 - CASSQEWEGVNGNQPQHF
TRBV7-2 13 - CASSLARLSEAFF
TRBV7-2 16 TRBD1 CASSPDRDEVKNIQYF
TRBV4-1 15 TRBD1 CASSSFWDRDYGYTF
TRBV7-2 15 - CASSLSLANTDTQYF
TRBV29-1 12 - CSVQVGNQPQHF
TRBV19 13 - CASSRAQPAPQHF
TRBV19 15 - CASSIGGVSNQPQHF
TRBV5-5 15 TRBD2 CASSSSGRQRETQYF
TRBV19 15 - CASMAGFKSQETQYF
TRBV6-6 13 - CASSYLRADTQYF
TRBV4-3 15 TRBD1 CASSQQQGTPDTQYF
TRBV18 14 TRBD2 CASSPGTSAALADF
TRBV11-2 13 - CASSLGRADEQYF
TRBV30 16 - CAWSVHMSSSGNTIYF
TRBV10-3 11 - CAISDSYEQYF
TRBV6-5 13 TRBD2 CASTLGLGGTQYF
TRBV6-1 17 - CASSEKDRGIGNQPQHF
TRBV7-3 15 TRBD2 CASSPLLAGHNEQFF
TRBV7-2 16 - CASSLSTGLANNEQFF
TRBV11-2 12 - CASSLATDTQYF
TRBV30 13 TRBD1 CAWTKTGPTEAFF